The rows below give T cell receptor beta chains drawn from one sample of a study of graft-versus-host responses after intestinal transplantation. These receptors lack a known antigen. Only in-frame clones appear in the TCRdb table, and some are missing; sequencing was by immunoSEQ multiplex PCR. The sample lists approximately 130,000 clones; 85% to 95% were seen once. The specimen was unstimulated CD4+ T cells sorted from spleen or lymph node cells, collected before intestinal transplant. All receptors derive from a human donor who received an intestinal transplant. The CDR3 runs from the conserved cysteine through the conserved F or W.

cdr3_length: 18
v_call: TRBV5-6
cdr3_aa: CASSKRAGASSGTGELFF

cdr3_length: 17
v_call: TRBV7-2
cdr3_aa: CASSLDGLATATDTQYF

cdr3_length: 15
v_call: TRBV6-1
cdr3_aa: CASSDRATSSYEQYF

cdr3_length: 16
v_call: TRBV4-1
cdr3_aa: CASSQEGLPGANVLTF

cdr3_length: 15
v_call: TRBV5-1
cdr3_aa: CASSFSLAGVNEQFF

cdr3_length: 17
v_call: TRBV4-2
cdr3_aa: CASSRGGAGANTDTQYF

cdr3_length: 14
v_call: TRBV6-1
cdr3_aa: CASSTPASSYEQYF

cdr3_length: 14
v_call: TRBV6-1
cdr3_aa: CASTPGQGRNTIYF

cdr3_length: 12
v_call: TRBV5-4
cdr3_aa: CASSRPDTEAFF

cdr3_length: 20
v_call: TRBV27
cdr3_aa: CASSLPPTGTATDSNQPQHF

cdr3_length: 13
v_call: TRBV7-9
cdr3_aa: CASSREGFTEAFF

cdr3_length: 14
v_call: TRBV29-1
cdr3_aa: CSVGLAGVTDTQYF

cdr3_length: 13
v_call: TRBV18
cdr3_aa: CASSPPDTYEQYF

cdr3_length: 16
v_call: TRBV4-1
cdr3_aa: CASSYDPNLSYNEQFF

cdr3_length: 15
v_call: TRBV5-8
cdr3_aa: CASSLVIGHQETQYF

cdr3_length: 17
v_call: TRBV5-1
cdr3_aa: CASSLIPPGTGDHEQYF

cdr3_length: 15
v_call: TRBV18
cdr3_aa: CASKYRDGNTGELFF

cdr3_length: 12
v_call: TRBV6-1
cdr3_aa: CASSEGGVGYTF

cdr3_length: 11
v_call: TRBV11-2
cdr3_aa: CASSFADTQYF

cdr3_length: 14
v_call: TRBV18
cdr3_aa: CASSIGGHSYEQYF

cdr3_length: 14
v_call: TRBV27
cdr3_aa: CASSLGRGSYEQYF

cdr3_length: 13
v_call: TRBV14
cdr3_aa: CASSQDPKYEQYF